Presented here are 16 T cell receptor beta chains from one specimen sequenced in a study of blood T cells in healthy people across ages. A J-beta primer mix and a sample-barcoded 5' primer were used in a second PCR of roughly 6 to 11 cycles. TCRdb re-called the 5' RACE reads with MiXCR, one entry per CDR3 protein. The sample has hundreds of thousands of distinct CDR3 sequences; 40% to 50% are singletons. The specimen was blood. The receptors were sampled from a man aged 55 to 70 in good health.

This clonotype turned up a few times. In nucleotides, the CDR3 is TGTGCCAGCAGTTTCCTAACACCTGGGGGCGGCTACACCTTC. It translates to CASSFLTPGGGYTF. The chain employs TRBV11-2 and TRBJ1-2, with a possible D match to TRBD1 (6 bases). The CDR3 is made up of 14 amino acids. CDR1 is SGHAT and CDR2 is FQNNGV in the germline V gene. V dropped 6 bases and J dropped 8 bases, with 19 bases sitting between them.

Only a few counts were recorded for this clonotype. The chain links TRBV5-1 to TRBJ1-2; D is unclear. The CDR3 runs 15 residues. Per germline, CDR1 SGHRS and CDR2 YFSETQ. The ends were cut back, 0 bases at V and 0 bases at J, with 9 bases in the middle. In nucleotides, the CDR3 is TGCGCCAGCAGCTTGGAGGCCCAGCCTAACTATGGCTACACCTTC. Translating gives CASSLEAQPNYGYTF.

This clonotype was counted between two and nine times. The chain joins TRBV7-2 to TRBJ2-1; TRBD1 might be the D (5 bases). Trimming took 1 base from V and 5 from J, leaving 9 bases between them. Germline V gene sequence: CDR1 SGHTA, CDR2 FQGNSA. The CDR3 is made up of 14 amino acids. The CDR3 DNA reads TGTGCCAGCAGCTTAGGGGGCAAACACAATGAGCAGTTCTTC. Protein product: CASSLGGKHNEQFF.

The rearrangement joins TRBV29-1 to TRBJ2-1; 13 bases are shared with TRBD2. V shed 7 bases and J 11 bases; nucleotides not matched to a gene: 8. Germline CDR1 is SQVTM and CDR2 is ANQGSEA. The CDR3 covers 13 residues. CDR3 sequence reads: CSARTSGGGKQFF. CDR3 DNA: TGCAGCGCCCGGACTAGCGGGGGTGGGAAGCAGTTCTTC.

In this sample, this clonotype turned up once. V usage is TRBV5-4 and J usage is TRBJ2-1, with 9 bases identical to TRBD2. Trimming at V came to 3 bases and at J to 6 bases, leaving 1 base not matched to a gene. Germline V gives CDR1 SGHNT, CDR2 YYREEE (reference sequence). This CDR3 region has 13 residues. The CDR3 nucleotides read TGTGCCAGCAGCTCGACTAGCGGCAATGAGCAGTTCTTC. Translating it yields CASSSTSGNEQFF.

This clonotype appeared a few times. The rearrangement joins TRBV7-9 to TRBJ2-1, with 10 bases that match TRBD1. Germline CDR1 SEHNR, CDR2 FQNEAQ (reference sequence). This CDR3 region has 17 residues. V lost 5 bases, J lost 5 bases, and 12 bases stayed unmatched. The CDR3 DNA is TGTGCCAGCAGCGCCCCCACCGGGACAGGGGTCAACAATGAGCAGTTCTTC. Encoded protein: CASSAPTGTGVNNEQFF.

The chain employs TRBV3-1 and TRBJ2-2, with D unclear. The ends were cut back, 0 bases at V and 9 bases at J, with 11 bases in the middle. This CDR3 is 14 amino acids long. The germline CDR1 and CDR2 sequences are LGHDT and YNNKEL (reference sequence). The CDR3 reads CASSQDVRYRELFF. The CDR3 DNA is TGTGCCAGCAGCCAAGATGTAAGGTACCGGGAGCTGTTTTTT.

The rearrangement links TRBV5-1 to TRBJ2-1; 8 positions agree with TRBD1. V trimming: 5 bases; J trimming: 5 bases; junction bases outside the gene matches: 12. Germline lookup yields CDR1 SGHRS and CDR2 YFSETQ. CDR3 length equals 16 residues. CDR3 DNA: TGCGCCAGCAGGGCGGCGTACAGGGGGGTAAACAATGAGCAGTTCTTC. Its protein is CASRAAYRGVNNEQFF. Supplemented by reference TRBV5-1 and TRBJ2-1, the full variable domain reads KAGVTQTPRYLIKTRGQQVTLSCSPISGHRSVSWYQQTPGQGLQFLFEYFSETQRNKGNFPGRFSGRQFSNSRSEMNVSTLELGDSALYLCASRAAYRGVNNEQFFGPGTRLTVL.

The CDR3 DNA sequence: TGTGCCAGCAGTAAGGGACCAAGTCCGTCCCTACTACCCCTCCACTTT. Protein sequence: CASSKGPSPSLLPLHF. V usage is TRBV28 and J usage is TRBJ1-6; tentatively, D is TRBD1 (5 bases). This CDR3 comprises 16 residues. Germline values: CDR1 MDHEN, CDR2 SYDVKM. V was clipped by 5 bases and J by 12 bases, with 23 bases between them.

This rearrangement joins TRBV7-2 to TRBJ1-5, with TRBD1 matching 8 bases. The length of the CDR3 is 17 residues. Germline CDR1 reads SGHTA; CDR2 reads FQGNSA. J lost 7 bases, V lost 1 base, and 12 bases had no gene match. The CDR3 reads CASSLELSRGHLQPQHF. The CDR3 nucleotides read TGTGCCAGCAGCTTAGAGTTAAGCAGGGGGCACCTCCAGCCCCAGCATTTT.

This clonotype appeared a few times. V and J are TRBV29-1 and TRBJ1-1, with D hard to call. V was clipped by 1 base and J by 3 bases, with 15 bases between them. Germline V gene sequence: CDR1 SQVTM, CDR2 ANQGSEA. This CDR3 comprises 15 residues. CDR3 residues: CSVEAGSTADTEAFF. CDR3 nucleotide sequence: TGCAGCGTTGAAGCGGGGAGTACGGCGGACACTGAAGCTTTCTTT.

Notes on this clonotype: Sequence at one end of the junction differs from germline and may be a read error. CDR3 DNA sequence: TGTGCCAGCAGCATAACAGGGAGTAAGGACTATGACTACACCTTC. This translates into CASSITGSKDYDYTF. The chain is built from TRBV11-1 and TRBJ1-2, with D maybe TRBD1 (6 bases). CDR1 SGHAT and CDR2 FQDESV come from the germline V gene (reference sequence). The CDR3 runs to 15 residues.

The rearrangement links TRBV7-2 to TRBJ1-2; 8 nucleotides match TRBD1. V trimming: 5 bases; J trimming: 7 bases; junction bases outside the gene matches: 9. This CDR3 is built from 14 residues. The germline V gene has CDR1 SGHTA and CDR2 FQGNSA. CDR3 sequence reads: CASSVGQGAFGYTF. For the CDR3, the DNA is TGTGCCAGCAGCGTAGGGCAGGGGGCTTTTGGCTACACCTTC.

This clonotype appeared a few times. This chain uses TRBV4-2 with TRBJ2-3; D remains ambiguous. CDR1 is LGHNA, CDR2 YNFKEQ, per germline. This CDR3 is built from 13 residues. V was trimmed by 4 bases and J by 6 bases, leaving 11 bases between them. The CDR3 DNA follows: TGTGCCAGCAGCCGGAACCCAGGCGATACGCAGTATTTT. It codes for CASSRNPGDTQYF.

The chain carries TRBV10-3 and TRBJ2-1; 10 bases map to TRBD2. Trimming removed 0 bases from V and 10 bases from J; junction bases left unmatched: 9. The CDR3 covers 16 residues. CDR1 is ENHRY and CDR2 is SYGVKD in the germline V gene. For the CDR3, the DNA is TGTGCCATCAGTGAGTCAAGGAGCGGGGGGGCCGGGGAGCAGTTCTTC. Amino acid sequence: CAISESRSGGAGEQFF.

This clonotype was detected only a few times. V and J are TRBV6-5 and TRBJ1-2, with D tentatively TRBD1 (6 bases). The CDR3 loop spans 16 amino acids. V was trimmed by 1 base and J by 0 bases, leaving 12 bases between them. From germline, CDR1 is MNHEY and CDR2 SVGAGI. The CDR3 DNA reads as TGTGCCAGCAGTTACTGGGGGGCGGACGCTAACTATGGCTACACCTTC. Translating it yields CASSYWGADANYGYTF.